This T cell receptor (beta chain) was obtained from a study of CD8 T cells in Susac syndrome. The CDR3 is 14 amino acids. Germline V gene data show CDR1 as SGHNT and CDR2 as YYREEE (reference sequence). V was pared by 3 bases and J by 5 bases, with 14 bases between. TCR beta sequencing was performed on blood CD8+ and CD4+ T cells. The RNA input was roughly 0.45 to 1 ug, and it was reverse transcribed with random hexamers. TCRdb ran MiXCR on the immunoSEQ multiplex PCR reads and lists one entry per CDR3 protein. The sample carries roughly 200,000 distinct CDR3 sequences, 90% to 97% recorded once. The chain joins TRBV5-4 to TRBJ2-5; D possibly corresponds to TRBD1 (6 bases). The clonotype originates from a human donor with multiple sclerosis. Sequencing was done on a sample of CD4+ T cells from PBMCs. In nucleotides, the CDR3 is TGTGCCAGCAGCTCCTCAGGGGTTGAGGAGACCCAGTACTTC. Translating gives CASSSSGVEETQYF.